The sequence of this T cell receptor beta chain was determined in a study of vaccination effects on CD4 cells after COVID-19. About the study: There were two convalescent patients who gave samples 16 days and one week before vaccination.

Study-level results: Among infection- and vaccine-induced clones, marked clonal contraction occurred late after vaccination.

Using immunoSEQ multiplex PCR, the repertoire was profiled, and TCRdb retains in-frame clones only, with some absent. Seen here are nearly 45,000 clones, approximately 70% observed once, and the top ten hold over 25%. This clone has just one count. Its specificity is unknown. The CDR3 loop spans 14 amino acids. In germline, CDR1 is MNHEY, CDR2 SMNVEV (reference sequence). Trimming removed 2 bases from V and 4 bases from J, with 11 bases in between. In the ViraFEST assay, antigen-specific CD4+ clonotypes were identified by expansion after peptide-pool stimulation. CD4+ T cells were isolated after 10 days of culture. This person caught SARS-CoV-2 sometime from March to December 2020, and PCR testing confirmed the infection. PBMC cultures contained two million cells per well, roughly 10 IU/ml IL-2 and approximately 9.4 ug/ml peptides. On days 3 and 7, fresh IL-2 medium replaced half the medium.

The material sequenced was CD4+ T cells from PBMCs cultured with a peptide pool, taken before COVID-19 vaccination. The origin of this receptor is a human donor who had a prior SARS-CoV-2 infection. The V gene is TRBV27, the J gene TRBJ1-2; the D gene is possibly TRBD1 (5 bases). In nucleotides, the CDR3 is TGTGCCAGCAGTTTAGGGCCAGGGCCCTATGGCTACACCTTC. This translates into CASSLGPGPYGYTF.